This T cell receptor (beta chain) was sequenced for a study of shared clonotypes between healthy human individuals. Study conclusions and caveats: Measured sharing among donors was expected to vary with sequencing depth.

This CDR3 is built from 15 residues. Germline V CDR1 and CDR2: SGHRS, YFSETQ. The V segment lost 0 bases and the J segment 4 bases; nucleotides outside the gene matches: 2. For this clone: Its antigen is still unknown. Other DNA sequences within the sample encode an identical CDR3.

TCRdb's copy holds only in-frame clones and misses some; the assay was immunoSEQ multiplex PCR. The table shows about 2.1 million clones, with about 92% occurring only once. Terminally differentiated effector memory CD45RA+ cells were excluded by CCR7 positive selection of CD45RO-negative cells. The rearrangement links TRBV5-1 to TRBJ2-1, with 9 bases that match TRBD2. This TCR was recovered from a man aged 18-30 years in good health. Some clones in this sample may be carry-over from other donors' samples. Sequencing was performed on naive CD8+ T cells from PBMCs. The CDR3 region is CASSLVAGGYNEQFF. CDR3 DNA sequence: TGCGCCAGCAGCTTGGTGGCGGGAGGGTACAATGAGCAGTTCTTC.